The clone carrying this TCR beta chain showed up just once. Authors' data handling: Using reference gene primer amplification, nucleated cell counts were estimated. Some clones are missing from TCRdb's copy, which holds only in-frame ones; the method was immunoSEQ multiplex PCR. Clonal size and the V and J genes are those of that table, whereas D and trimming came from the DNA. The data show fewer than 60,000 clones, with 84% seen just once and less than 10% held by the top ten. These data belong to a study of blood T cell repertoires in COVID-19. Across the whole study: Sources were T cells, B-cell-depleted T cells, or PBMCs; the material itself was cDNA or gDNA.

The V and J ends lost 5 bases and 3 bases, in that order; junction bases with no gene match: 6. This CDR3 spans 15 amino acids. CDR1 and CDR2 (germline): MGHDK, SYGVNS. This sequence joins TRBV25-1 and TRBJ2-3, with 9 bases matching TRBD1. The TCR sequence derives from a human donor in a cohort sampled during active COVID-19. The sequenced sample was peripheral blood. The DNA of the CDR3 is TGTGCCAGCAGTACCCGACAGGGGGAGACAGATACGCAGTATTTT. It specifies CASSTRQGETDTQYF.